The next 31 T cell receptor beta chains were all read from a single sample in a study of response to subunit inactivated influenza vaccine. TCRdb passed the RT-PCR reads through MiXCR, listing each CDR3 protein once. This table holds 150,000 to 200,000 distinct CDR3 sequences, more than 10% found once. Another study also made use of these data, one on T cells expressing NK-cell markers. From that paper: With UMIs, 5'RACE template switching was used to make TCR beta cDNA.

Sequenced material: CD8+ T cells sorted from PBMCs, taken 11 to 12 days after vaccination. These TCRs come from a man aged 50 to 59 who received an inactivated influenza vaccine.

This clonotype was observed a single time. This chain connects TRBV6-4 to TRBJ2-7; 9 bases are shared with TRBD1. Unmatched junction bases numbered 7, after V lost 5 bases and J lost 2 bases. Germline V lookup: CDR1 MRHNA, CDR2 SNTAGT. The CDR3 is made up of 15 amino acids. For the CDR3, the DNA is TGTGCCAGCAGTAACAGGGGGCGCGATGCCTACGAGCAGTACTTC. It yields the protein CASSNRGRDAYEQYF.

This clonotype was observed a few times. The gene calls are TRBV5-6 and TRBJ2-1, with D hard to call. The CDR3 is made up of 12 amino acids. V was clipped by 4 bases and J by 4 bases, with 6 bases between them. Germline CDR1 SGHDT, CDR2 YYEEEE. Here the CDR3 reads CASSANYNEQFF. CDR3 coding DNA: TGTGCCAGCAGCGCAAATTACAATGAGCAGTTCTTC.

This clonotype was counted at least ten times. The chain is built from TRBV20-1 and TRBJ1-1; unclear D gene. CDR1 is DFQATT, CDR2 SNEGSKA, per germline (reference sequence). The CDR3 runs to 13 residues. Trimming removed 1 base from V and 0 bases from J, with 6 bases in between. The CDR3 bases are TGCAGTGCTAGAGCGGGTTTGAACACTGAAGCTTTCTTT. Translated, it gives CSARAGLNTEAFF.

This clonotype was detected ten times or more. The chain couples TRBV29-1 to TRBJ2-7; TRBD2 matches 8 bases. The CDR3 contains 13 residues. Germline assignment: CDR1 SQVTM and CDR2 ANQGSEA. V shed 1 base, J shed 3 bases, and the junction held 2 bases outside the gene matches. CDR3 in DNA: TGCAGCGTTGAAGGGACTAGCCACTACGAGCAGTACTTC. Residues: CSVEGTSHYEQYF.

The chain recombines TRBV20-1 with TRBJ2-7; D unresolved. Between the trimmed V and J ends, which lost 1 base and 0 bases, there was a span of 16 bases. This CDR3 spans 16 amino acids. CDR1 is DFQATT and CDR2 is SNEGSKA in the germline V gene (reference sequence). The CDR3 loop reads CSARAGRSHLSYEQYF. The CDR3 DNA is TGCAGTGCTAGAGCCGGACGGTCCCATCTCTCCTACGAGCAGTACTTC.

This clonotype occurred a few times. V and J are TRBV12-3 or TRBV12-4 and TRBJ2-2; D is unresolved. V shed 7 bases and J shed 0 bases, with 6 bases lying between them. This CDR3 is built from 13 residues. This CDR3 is CASNGANTGELFF. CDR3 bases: TGTGCCAGCAATGGGGCGAACACCGGGGAGCTGTTTTTT.

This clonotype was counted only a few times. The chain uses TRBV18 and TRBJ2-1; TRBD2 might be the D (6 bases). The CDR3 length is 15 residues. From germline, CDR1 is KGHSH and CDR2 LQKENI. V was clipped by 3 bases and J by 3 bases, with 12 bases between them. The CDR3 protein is CASSPGWEDYNEQFF. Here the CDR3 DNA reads TGTGCCAGCTCACCCGGGTGGGAGGACTACAATGAGCAGTTCTTC.

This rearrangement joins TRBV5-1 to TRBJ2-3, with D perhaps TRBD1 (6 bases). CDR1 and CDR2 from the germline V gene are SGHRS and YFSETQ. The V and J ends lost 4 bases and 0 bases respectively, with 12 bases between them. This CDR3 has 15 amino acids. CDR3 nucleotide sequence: TGCGCCAGCAGCAGGGACATAAGCAGCACAGATACGCAGTATTTT. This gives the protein CASSRDISSTDTQYF. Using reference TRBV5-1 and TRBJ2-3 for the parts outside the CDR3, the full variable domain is KAGVTQTPRYLIKTRGQQVTLSCSPISGHRSVSWYQQTPGQGLQFLFEYFSETQRNKGNFPGRFSGRQFSNSRSEMNVSTLELGDSALYLCASSRDISSTDTQYFGPGTRLTVL.

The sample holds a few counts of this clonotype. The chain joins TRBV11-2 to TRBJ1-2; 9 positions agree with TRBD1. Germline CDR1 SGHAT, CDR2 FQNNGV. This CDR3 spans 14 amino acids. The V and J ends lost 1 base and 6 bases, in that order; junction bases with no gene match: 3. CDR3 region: CASSLVGDRDGYTF. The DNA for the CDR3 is TGTGCCAGCAGCTTAGTAGGGGACAGGGATGGCTACACCTTC.

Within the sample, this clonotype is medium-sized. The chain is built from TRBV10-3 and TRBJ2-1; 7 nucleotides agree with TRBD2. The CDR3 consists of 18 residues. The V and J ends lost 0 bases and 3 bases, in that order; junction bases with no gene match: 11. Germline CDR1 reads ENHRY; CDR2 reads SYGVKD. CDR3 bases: TGTGCCATCAGTGAGTCGATAGCGGGCTCAGGACGCTACAATGAGCAGTTCTTC. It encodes CAISESIAGSGRYNEQFF.

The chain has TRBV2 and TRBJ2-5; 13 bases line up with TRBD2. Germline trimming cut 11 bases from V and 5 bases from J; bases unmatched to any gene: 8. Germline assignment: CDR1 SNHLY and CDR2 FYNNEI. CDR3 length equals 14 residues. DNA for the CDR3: TGTGCCGCAGGACTAGCGGGGGCGAGGGAGACCCAGTACTTC. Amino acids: CAAGLAGARETQYF.

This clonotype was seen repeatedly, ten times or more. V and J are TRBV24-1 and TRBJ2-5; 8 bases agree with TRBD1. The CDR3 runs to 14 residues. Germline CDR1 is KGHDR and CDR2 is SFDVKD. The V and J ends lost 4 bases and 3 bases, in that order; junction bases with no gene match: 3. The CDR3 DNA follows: TGTGCCACCAGTGACCCGGGACAGGAAGAGACCCAGTACTTC. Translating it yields CATSDPGQEETQYF.

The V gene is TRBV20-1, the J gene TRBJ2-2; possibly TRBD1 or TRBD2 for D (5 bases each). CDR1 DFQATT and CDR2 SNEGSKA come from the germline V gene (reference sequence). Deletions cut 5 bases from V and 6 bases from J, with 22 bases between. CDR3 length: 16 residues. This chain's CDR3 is CSAELSPGPFAGELFF. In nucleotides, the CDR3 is TGCAGTGCTGAACTATCGCCGGGACCTTTCGCCGGGGAGCTGTTTTTT.

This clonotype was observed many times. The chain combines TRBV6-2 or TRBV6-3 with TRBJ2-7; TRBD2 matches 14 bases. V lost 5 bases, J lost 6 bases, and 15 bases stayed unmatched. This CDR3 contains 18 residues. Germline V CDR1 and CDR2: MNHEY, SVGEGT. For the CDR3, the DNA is TGTGCCAGCAGTCAACTTCCGGGACTAGCGGGAGCTAGGTCCGAGCAGTACTTC. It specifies CASSQLPGLAGARSEQYF.

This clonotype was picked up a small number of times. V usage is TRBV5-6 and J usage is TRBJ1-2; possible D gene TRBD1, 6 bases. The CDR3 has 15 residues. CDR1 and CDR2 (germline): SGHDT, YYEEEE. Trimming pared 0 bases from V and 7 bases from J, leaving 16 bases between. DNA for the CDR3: TGTGCCAGCAGCTTGGACAGGGTCCCCTCCATTGGCTACACCTTC. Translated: CASSLDRVPSIGYTF.

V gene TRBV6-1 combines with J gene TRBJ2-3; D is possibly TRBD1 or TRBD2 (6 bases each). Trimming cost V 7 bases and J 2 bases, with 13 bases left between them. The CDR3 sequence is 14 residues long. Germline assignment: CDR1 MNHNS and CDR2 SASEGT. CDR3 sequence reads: CASTAGHNTDTQYF. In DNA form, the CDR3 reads TGTGCCAGCACCGCGGGACATAACACAGATACGCAGTATTTT.

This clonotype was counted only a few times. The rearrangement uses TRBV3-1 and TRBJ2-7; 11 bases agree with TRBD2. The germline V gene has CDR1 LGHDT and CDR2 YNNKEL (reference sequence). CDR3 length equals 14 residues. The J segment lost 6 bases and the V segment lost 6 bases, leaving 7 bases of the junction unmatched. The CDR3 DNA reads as TGTGCCAGCAGTCAGCTTAGCGGGAGGGCCGAGCAGTACTTC. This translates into CASSQLSGRAEQYF.

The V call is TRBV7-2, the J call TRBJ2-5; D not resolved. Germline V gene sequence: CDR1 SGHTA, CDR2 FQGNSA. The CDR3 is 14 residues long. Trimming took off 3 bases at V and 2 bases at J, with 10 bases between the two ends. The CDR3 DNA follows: TGTGCCAGCAGCTTGGAGAAAGGGCAAGAGACCCAGTACTTC. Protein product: CASSLEKGQETQYF.

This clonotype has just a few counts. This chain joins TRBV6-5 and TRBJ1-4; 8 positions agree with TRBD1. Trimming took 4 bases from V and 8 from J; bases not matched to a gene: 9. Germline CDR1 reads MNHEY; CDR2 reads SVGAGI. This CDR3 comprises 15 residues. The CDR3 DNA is TGTGCCAGCAGTTTAGCAGGGGGCAGCCGCGAAAAACTGTTTTTT. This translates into CASSLAGGSREKLFF.

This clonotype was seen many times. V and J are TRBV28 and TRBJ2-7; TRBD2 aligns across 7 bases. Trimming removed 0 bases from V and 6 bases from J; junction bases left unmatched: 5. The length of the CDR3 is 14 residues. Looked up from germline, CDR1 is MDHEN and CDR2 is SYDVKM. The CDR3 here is CASSLWRRGVEQYF. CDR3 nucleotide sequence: TGTGCCAGCAGTTTATGGCGCCGGGGGGTCGAGCAGTACTTC.

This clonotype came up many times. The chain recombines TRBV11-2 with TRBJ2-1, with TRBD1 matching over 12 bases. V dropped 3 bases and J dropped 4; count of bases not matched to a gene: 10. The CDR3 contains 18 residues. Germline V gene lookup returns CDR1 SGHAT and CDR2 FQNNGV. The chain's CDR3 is CASSFPGQGALVYNEQFF. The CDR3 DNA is TGTGCCAGCAGCTTCCCGGGACAGGGGGCATTAGTATACAATGAGCAGTTCTTC.

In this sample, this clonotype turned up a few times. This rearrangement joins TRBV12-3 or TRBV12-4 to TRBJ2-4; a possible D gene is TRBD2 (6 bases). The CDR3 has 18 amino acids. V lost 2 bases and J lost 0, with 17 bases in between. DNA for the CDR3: TGTGCCAGCAGTTTACAAGGGACTCAAGGGGTAGCCAAAAACATTCAGTACTTC. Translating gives CASSLQGTQGVAKNIQYF.

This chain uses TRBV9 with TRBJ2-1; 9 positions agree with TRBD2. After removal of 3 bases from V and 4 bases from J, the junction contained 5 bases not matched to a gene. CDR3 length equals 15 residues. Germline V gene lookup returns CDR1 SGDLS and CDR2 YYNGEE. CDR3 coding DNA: TGTGCCAGCAGCGCCGGGACTAGCCAGTACAATGAGCAGTTCTTC. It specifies CASSAGTSQYNEQFF. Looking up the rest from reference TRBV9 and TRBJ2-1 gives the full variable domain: DSGVTQTPKHLITATGQRVTLRCSPRSGDLSVYWYQQSLDQGLQFLIQYYNGEERAKGNILERFSAQQFPDLHSELNLSSLELGDSALYFCASSAGTSQYNEQFFGPGTRLTVL.

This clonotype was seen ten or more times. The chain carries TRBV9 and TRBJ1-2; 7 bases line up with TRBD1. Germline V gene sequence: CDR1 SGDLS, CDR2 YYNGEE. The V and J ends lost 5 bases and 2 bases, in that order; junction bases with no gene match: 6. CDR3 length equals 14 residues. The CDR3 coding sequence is TGTGCCAGCAGTAGACAGGGACTGAACTATGGCTACACCTTC. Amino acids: CASSRQGLNYGYTF.

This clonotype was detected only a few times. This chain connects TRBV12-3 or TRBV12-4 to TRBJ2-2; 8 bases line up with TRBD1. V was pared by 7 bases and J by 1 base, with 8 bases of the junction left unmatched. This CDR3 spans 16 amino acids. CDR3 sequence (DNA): TGTGCCAGCACCGGTATAGGGACAGGGAACACCGGGGAGCTGTTTTTT. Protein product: CASTGIGTGNTGELFF.

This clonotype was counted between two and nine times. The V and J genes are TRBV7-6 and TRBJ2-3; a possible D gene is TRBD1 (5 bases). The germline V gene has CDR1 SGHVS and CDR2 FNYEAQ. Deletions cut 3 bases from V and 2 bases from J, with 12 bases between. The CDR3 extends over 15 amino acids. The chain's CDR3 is CASSLVQDHTDTQYF. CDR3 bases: TGTGCCAGCAGCTTGGTACAGGACCACACAGATACGCAGTATTTT.

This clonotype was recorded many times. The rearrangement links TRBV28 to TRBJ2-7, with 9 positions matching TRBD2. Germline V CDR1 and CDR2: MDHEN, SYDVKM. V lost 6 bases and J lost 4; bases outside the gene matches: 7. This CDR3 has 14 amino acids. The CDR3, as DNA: TGTGCCAGCAGGAAGCGGGAGGTTCAGTACGAGCAGTACTTC. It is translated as CASRKREVQYEQYF. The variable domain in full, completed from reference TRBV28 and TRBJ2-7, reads DVKVTQSSRYLVKRTGEKVFLECVQDMDHENMFWYRQDPGLGLRLIYFSYDVKMKEKGDIPEGYSVSREKKERFSLILESASTNQTSMYLCASRKREVQYEQYFGPGTRLTVT.

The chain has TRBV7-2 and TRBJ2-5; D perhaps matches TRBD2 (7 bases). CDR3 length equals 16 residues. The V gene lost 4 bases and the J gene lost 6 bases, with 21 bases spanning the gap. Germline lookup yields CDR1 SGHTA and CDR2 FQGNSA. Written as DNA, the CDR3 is TGTGCCAGCAGCTCCTACCCAGAGGGGGGGAAGCAGACCCAGTACTTC. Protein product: CASSSYPEGGKQTQYF.

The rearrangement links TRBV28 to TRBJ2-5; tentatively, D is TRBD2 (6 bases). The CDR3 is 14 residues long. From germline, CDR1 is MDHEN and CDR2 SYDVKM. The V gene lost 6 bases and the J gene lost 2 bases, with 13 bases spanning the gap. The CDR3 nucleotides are TGTGCCAGCAGCCAACTGCGGGAACAAGAGACCCAGTACTTC. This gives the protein CASSQLREQETQYF.

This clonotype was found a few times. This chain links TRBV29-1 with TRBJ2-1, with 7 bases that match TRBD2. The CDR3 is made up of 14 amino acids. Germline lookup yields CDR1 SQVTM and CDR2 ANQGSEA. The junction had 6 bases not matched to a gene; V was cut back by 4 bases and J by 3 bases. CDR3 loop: CSVVAGVVYNEQFF. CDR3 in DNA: TGCAGCGTTGTGGCGGGAGTCGTCTACAATGAGCAGTTCTTC.

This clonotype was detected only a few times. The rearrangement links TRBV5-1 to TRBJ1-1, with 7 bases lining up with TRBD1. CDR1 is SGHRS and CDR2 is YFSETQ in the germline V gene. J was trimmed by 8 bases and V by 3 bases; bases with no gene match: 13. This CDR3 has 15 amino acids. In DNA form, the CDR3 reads TGCGCCAGCAGCTCCAAAACAGGGGAAAGAAGGGAAGCTTTCTTT. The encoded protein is CASSSKTGERREAFF.